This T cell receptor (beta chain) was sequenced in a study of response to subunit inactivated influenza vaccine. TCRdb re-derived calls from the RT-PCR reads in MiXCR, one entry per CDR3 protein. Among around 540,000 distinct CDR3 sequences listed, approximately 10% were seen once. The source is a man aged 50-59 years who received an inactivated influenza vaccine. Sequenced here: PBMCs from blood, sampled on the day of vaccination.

CDR3 sequence reads: CASSQEQGAYNEQFF. The DNA for the CDR3 is TGTGCCAGCAGCCAAGAACAGGGGGCTTACAATGAGCAGTTCTTC. The rearrangement joins TRBV4-2 to TRBJ2-1; 9 bases agree with TRBD1. Per the germline V gene, CDR1 is LGHNA and CDR2 is YNFKEQ. This CDR3 has 15 residues. V lost 0 bases and J lost 4; bases outside the gene matches: 1.